These 7 T cell receptor beta chains were all obtained from the same sample, sequenced in a study of T cell responses to AZD1222 COVID-19 vaccine. Generated by immunoSEQ multiplex PCR, the TCRdb table keeps only in-frame clones and is missing some. The sample has 98,000 or so clones; over 90% are singletons. Sequences were derived from peripheral blood, sampled on day 0 of AZD1222 vaccination. These receptors all come from an adult in good health.

V gene TRBV7-8 combines with J gene TRBJ2-7; D remains unclear. The CDR3 extends over 14 amino acids. Germline CDR1 reads SGHVS; CDR2 reads FQNEAQ. V dropped 5 bases and J dropped 2 bases, with 13 bases sitting between them. The CDR3 protein is CASSPRRLAYEQYF. The CDR3 DNA reads TGTGCCAGCAGCCCCCGACGGTTGGCCTACGAGCAGTACTTC.

This clone was detected once. The gene calls are TRBV5-6 and TRBJ2-4; 8 nucleotides line up with TRBD1. Per the germline V gene, CDR1 is SGHDT and CDR2 is YYEEEE. Germline trimming cut 5 bases from V and 0 bases from J; bases unmatched to any gene: 4. This CDR3 has 15 residues. CDR3 DNA sequence: TGTGCCAGCAGTCCACAGGGGGGAGCCAAAAACATTCAGTACTTC. Amino acid sequence: CASSPQGGAKNIQYF. Together with reference TRBV5-6 and TRBJ2-4, the CDR3 gives the full variable domain: DAGVTQSPTHLIKTRGQQVTLRCSPKSGHDTVSWYQQALGQGPQFIFQYYEEEERQRGNFPDRFSGHQFPNYSSELNVNALLLGDSALYLCASSPQGGAKNIQYFGAGTRLSVL.

The gene calls are TRBV7-2 and TRBJ1-3, with a possible D match to TRBD1 (5 bases). CDR1 and CDR2 (germline): SGHTA, FQGNSA. The CDR3 spans 14 residues. The germline V and J ends were trimmed by 3 bases and 4 bases, with 10 bases remaining between them. CDR3 sequence (DNA): TGTGCCAGCAGCTTGTCAGGGAGGGGAAACACCATATATTTT. Its translation: CASSLSGRGNTIYF.

The chain has TRBV27 and TRBJ1-2; a possible D gene is TRBD1 (5 bases). CDR1 is MNHEY, CDR2 SMNVEV, per germline (reference sequence). This CDR3 spans 15 amino acids. V was pared by 3 bases and J by 3 bases, with 14 bases between. CDR3 in amino acids: CASSFIGQGDYGYTF. CDR3 nucleotide sequence: TGTGCCAGCAGTTTCATTGGACAAGGGGACTATGGCTACACCTTC.

The chain recombines TRBV6-2 or TRBV6-3 with TRBJ1-2, with D possibly being TRBD1 (5 bases). V was cut by 0 bases and J by 2 bases, with 10 bases left in between. This CDR3 is 15 amino acids long. CDR1 and CDR2 (germline): MNHEY, SVGEGT. CDR3 nucleotides: TGTGCCAGCAGTTACTCTTCAGGGATAAACTATGGCTACACCTTC. Amino acid sequence: CASSYSSGINYGYTF.

The rearrangement joins TRBV7-2 to TRBJ2-7; perhaps TRBD2 as D (5 bases). Trimming cost V 0 bases and J 5 bases, with 17 bases left between them. From germline, CDR1 is SGHTA and CDR2 FQGNSA. The CDR3 covers 16 residues. CDR3 DNA: TGTGCCAGCAGCTTAGCGCGGGCTAGGAACGAGAACGAGCAGTACTTC. Its protein is CASSLARARNENEQYF.

The CDR3 region has the DNA TGTGCCAGCAGCTTCGGGTACCAAGAGACCCAGTACTTC. This sequence encodes CASSFGYQETQYF. The chain combines TRBV11-2 with TRBJ2-5; no clear D. This CDR3 is built from 13 residues. Germline assignment: CDR1 SGHAT and CDR2 FQNNGV. Trimming cost V 3 bases and J 0 bases, with 5 bases left between them.